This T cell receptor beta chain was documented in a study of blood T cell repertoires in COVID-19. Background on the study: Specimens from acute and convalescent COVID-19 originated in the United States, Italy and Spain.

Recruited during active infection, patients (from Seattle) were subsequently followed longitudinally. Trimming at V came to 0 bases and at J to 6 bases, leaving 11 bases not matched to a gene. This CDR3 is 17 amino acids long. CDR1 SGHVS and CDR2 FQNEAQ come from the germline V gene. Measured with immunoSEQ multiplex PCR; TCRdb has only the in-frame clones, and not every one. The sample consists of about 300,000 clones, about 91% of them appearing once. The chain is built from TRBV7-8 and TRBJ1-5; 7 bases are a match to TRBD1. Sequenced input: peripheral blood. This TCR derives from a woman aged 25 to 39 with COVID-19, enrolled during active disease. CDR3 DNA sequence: TGTGCCAGCAGCTTAGCGCTAAGGAGGGGGCGATTTCAGCCCCAGCATTTT. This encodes CASSLALRRGRFQPQHF.